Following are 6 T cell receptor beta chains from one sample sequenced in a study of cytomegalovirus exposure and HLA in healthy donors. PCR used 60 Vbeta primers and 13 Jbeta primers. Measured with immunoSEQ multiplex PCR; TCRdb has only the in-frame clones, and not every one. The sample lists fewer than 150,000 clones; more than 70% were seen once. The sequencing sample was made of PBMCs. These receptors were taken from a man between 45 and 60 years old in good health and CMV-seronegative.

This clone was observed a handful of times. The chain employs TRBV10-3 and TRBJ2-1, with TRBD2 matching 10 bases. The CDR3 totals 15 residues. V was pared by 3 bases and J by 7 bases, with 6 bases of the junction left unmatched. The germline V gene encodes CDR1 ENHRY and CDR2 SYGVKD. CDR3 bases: TGTGCCATCAGTGAAAGCGGGGGGGCGGGTAATGAGCAGTTCTTC. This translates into CAISESGGAGNEQFF.

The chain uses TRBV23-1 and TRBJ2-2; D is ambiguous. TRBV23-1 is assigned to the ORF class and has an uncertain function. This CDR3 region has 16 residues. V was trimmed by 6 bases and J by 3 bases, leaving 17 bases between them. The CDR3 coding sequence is TGCGCCAGCAGGCCGAATGGTGGGCAGGACACCGGGGAGCTGTTTTTT. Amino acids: CASRPNGGQDTGELFF.

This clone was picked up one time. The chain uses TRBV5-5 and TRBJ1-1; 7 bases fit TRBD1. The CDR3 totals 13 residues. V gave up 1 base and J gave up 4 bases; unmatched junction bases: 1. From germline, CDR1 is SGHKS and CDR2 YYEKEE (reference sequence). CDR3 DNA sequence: TGTGCCAGCAGCTTGTCAGGGGGCACTGAAGCTTTCTTT. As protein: CASSLSGGTEAFF. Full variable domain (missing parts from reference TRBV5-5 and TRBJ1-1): DAGVTQSPTHLIKTRGQQVTLRCSPISGHKSVSWYQQVLGQGPQFIFQYYEKEERGRGNFPDRFSARQFPNYSSELNVNALLLGDSALYLCASSLSGGTEAFFGQGTRLTVV.

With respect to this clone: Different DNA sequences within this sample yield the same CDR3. The CDR3 DNA follows: TGTGCCAGCAGCTTATGGCACCCGGGGGCCAAAAACATTCAGTACTTC. This codes for CASSLWHPGAKNIQYF. The rearrangement uses TRBV7-2 and TRBJ2-4; D perhaps matches TRBD2 (5 bases). This CDR3 has 16 amino acids. With 2 bases removed from V and 1 base from J, the gap between germline ends came to 12 bases. Looked up from germline, CDR1 is SGHTA and CDR2 is FQGNSA.

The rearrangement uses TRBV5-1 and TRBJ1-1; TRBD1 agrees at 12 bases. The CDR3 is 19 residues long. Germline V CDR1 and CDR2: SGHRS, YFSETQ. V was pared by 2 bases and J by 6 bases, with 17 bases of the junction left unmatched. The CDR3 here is CASSFLGQGASRGTAEAFF. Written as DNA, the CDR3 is TGCGCCAGCAGCTTCCTGGGACAGGGGGCGTCCAGAGGAACGGCTGAAGCTTTCTTT.

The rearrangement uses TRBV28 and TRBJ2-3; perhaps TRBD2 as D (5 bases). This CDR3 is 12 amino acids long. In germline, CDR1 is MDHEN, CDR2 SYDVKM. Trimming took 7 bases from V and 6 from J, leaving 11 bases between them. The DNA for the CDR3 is TGTGCCAGCAACGCCCGGAGGGATACGCAGTATTTT. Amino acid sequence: CASNARRDTQYF.